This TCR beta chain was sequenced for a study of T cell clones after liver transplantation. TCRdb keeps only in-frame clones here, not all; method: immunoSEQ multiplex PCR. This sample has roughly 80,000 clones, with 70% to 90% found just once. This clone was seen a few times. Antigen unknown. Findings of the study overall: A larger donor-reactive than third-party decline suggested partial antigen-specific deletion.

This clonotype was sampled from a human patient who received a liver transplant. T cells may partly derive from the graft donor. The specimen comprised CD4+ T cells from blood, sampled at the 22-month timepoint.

The CDR3 region has the DNA TGTGCCAGCAGCTTGGGGTTAGTACAGGGGCAGACCCAGTACTTC. Its protein product is CASSLGLVQGQTQYF. The chain joins TRBV5-6 to TRBJ2-5, with TRBD1 matching over 7 bases. CDR3 length equals 15 residues. The germline CDR1 and CDR2 sequences are SGHDT and YYEEEE. V lost 0 bases to trimming and J lost 6 bases; unmatched junction nucleotides: 8.